The present T cell receptor (beta chain) was sequenced within a study of T cell responses to AZD1222 COVID-19 vaccine. On this clone: Its specificity is unknown.

Pooling was applied to second doses at about 4 or about 12 weeks. Sequencing used immunoSEQ multiplex PCR; TCRdb keeps in-frame clones, though not all of them. The sample holds about 130,000 clones; 80% to 90% are singletons and the top ten take approximately 8.8%. The germline CDR1 and CDR2 sequences are LNHDA and SQIVND (reference sequence). The CDR3 has 15 residues. V lost 6 bases to trimming and J lost 2 bases; unmatched junction nucleotides: 8. Study-wide findings and caveats: No day 14 peak samples; only post-peak repertoires were characterized. White British donors predominated, females outnumbered males, and clonal diversity was possibly underestimated. When two AZD1222 doses had been given, Spike-specific TCR breadth and depth rose.

The receptor was derived from an adult who received the AZD1222 COVID-19 vaccine. Sequences were derived from peripheral blood, sampled 28 days after the second AZD1222 dose. The V and J genes are TRBV19 and TRBJ1-2; TRBD1 aligns across 8 bases. In DNA, the CDR3 is TGTGCCAGTAGGCAGGGGGCCAGTATGAACTATGGCTACACCTTC. This gives the protein CASRQGASMNYGYTF. The variable domain in full, with the rest retrieved from reference TRBV19 and TRBJ1-2, is DGGITQSPKYLFRKEGQNVTLSCEQNLNHDAMYWYRQDPGQGLRLIYYSQIVNDFQKGDIAEGYSVSREKKESFPLTVTSAQKNPTAFYLCASRQGASMNYGYTFGSGTRLTVV.